This TCR beta chain was identified in a study of regulatory T cells. Primers: 52 TRBV forward and 13 TRBJ reverse. The method was immunoSEQ multiplex PCR; TCRdb's version includes in-frame clones alone and lacks a portion of them. This table holds tens of thousands of clones, about 91% found once. Concerning this clone itself: What it recognizes is unknown.

The CDR3 sequence is 15 residues long. The V gene end was trimmed by 5 bases and the J gene end by 3 bases; junction bases not matched to a gene: 7. Looked up from germline, CDR1 is SEHNR and CDR2 is FQNEAQ (reference sequence). Study conclusions and caveats: In CD3G-deficient patients, conventional CD4+ T cells were enriched for hydrophobic CDR3 residues at positions 6 and 7.

The clonotype was recovered from a person aged 18 to 35 with CD3G deficiency. The chain carries TRBV7-9 and TRBJ2-1; TRBD2 agrees at 7 bases. The sample was conventional CD4+ T cells sorted from blood. CDR3 loop: CASSKEASGYNEQFF. CDR3 sequence (DNA): TGTGCCAGCAGCAAAGAGGCTAGCGGCTACAATGAGCAGTTCTTC.